Below, 8 T cell receptor beta chains from the same sample are listed, as sequenced in a study of cytomegalovirus exposure and HLA in healthy donors. Researchers ran the PCR with 60 Vbeta and 13 Jbeta primers. Clones were read by immunoSEQ multiplex PCR, and TCRdb kept only the in-frame ones, dropping some. The sample has 120,000 to 150,000 clones, 75% to 80% seen once. The sequenced sample was PBMCs. These receptors were obtained from a middle-aged man in good health and CMV-seropositive.

The chain recombines TRBV4-2 with TRBJ1-4; a possible D gene is TRBD1 (6 bases). Germline V lookup: CDR1 LGHNA, CDR2 YNFKEQ. Trimming shortened V by 5 bases and J by 0 bases, and 16 bases separated the two germline ends. This CDR3 has 17 amino acids. CDR3 in amino acids: CASSARTDSATNEKLFF. Here the CDR3 DNA reads TGTGCCAGCAGCGCAAGGACAGATAGTGCAACTAATGAAAAACTGTTTTTT.

CDR3 sequence: CASSYQLAGSGTQYF. CDR3 coding DNA: TGTGCCAGCAGCTATCAGCTAGCGGGGTCAGGGACGCAGTATTTT. The chain carries TRBV11-2 and TRBJ2-3, with TRBD2 identical over 9 bases. This CDR3 contains 15 residues. Germline V gene lookup returns CDR1 SGHAT and CDR2 FQNNGV. Unmatched junction bases numbered 11, after V lost 4 bases and J lost 9 bases. The full variable domain, its missing parts supplied by reference TRBV11-2 and TRBJ2-3, is EAGVAQSPRYKIIEKRQSVAFWCNPISGHATLYWYQQILGQGPKLLIQFQNNGVVDDSQLPKDRFSAERLKGVDSTLKIQPAKLEDSAVYLCASSYQLAGSGTQYFGPGTRLTVL.

CDR3 sequence: CATSPVGGPNTGELFF. Written as DNA, the CDR3 is TGTGCCACCAGCCCGGTGGGAGGTCCGAACACCGGGGAGCTGTTTTTT. This chain connects TRBV15 to TRBJ2-2; D is possibly TRBD2 (6 bases). The CDR3 is 16 residues long. The germline gives CDR1 LNHNV, CDR2 YYDKDF (reference sequence). V shed 5 bases and J shed 0 bases, with 13 bases lying between them.

This chain links TRBV29-1 with TRBJ2-5, with 10 bases aligning to TRBD1. The J call may not be correct, given that the DNA end is closer to TRBJ2-7. Germline CDR1 is SQVTM and CDR2 is ANQGSEA. The CDR3 runs to 11 residues. CDR3 nucleotides: TGCAGCGGGGGACAGGGGTACGAGCAGTACTTC. Amino acid sequence: CSGGQGYEQYF.

This rearrangement joins TRBV5-1 to TRBJ2-4; maybe TRBD1 (5 bases). The CDR3 sequence is 15 residues long. V was pared by 0 bases and J by 0 bases, with 7 bases between. Germline values: CDR1 SGHRS, CDR2 YFSETQ. This chain's CDR3 is CASSLGQLAKNIQYF. The CDR3 bases are TGCGCCAGCAGCTTGGGACAGCTAGCCAAAAACATTCAGTACTTC.

DNA of the CDR3: TGTGCCAGTAGTATGAGATGGCCCAACCTAGGGGATGAGCAGTTCTTC. Its protein product is CASSMRWPNLGDEQFF. This chain joins TRBV19 and TRBJ2-1, with D tentatively TRBD1 (5 bases). The CDR3 consists of 16 residues. Trimming took off 3 bases at V and 8 bases at J, with 20 bases between the two ends. The germline CDR1 and CDR2 sequences are LNHDA and SQIVND (reference sequence).

The chain recombines TRBV5-8 with TRBJ2-1; 9 bases map to TRBD1. V shed 2 bases, J shed 4 bases, and the junction held 1 base outside the gene matches. This CDR3 is 14 amino acids long. Germline V gene lookup returns CDR1 SGHTS and CDR2 YDEGEE. CDR3 bases: TGTGCCAGCAGCTTCGGACAGGGGTACAATGAGCAGTTCTTC. This gives the protein CASSFGQGYNEQFF.

This chain uses TRBV29-1 with TRBJ2-1, with 8 nucleotides matching TRBD2. Trimming removed 3 bases from V and 9 bases from J; junction bases left unmatched: 16. The germline CDR1 and CDR2 sequences are SQVTM and ANQGSEA. The CDR3 spans 16 residues. Here the CDR3 DNA reads TGCAGCGTTGATGGTGCGGGAGGCCTAGTAAGAGGTGAGCAGTTCTTC. It specifies CSVDGAGGLVRGEQFF.